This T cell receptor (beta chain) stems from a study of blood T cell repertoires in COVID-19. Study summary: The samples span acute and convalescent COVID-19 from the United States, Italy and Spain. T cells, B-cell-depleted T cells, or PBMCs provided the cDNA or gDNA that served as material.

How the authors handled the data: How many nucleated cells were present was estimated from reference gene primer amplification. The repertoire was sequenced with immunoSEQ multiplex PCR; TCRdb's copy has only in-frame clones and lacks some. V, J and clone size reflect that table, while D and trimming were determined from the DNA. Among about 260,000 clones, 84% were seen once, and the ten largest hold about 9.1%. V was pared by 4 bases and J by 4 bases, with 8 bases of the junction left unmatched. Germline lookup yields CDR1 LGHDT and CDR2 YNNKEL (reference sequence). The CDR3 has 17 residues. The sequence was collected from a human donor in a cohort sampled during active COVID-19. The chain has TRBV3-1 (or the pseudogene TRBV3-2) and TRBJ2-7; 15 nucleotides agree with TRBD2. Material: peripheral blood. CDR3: CASSLGLAGGRGYEQYF. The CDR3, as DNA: TGTGCCAGCAGCCTGGGACTAGCGGGGGGCCGGGGGTACGAGCAGTACTTC.